A single sample is the source of the 11 T cell receptor beta chains below, sequenced in a study of breast tumors, draining lymph nodes, adjacent tissues. The lymph nodes were axillary draining lymph nodes from breast cancer patients. TCRdb processed the multiplex PCR reads anew with MiXCR; each CDR3 protein has one entry. Of 150,000 to 200,000 distinct CDR3 sequences in the sample, roughly a third were seen once. Input material: axillary lymph node tissue. Receptors were obtained from a female donor with breast cancer. Some clones in this sample may be carry-over from other donors' samples.

V usage is TRBV12-3 or TRBV12-4 and J usage is TRBJ2-3; 16 nucleotides line up with TRBD2. The CDR3 covers 16 residues. V lost 6 bases, J lost 5 bases, and 5 bases stayed unmatched. Here the CDR3 DNA reads TGTGCCAGCAGCTCCGGGACTAGCGGGGGGGGAGATACGCAGTATTTT. Translating gives CASSSGTSGGGDTQYF.

As for this clonotype: This may come from a read error, since a much larger clone is one base off. V is TRBV4-2 and J is TRBJ2-1, with 7 bases identical to TRBD2. Trimming took 8 bases from V and 10 from J; bases not matched to a gene: 11. CDR3 size: 13 residues. From germline, CDR1 is LGHNA and CDR2 YNFKEQ. This CDR3 reads CASATSANREQFF. The CDR3 bases are TGTGCCAGCGCTACTAGCGCGAACCGGGAGCAGTTCTTC.

In this sample, this clonotype turned up many times. This chain links TRBV4-1 with TRBJ2-3; a weak D match, TRBD1 (6 bases). The V gene lost 0 bases and the J gene lost 2 bases, with 9 bases spanning the gap. CDR1 MGHRA and CDR2 YSYEKL come from the germline V gene. The CDR3 sequence is 15 residues long. DNA for the CDR3: TGCGCCAGCAGCCAAGATACAGGGCCCACAGATACGCAGTATTTT. This encodes CASSQDTGPTDTQYF.

This clonotype appeared a single time. A much larger clone lies a single base off, so this may be a read error. The V call is TRBV27, the J call TRBJ2-7; TRBD1 matches at 7 bases. V shed 3 bases and J 2 bases; nucleotides not matched to a gene: 4. The length of the CDR3 is 14 residues. Germline V gene sequence: CDR1 MNHEY, CDR2 SMNVEV (reference sequence). CDR3 in DNA: TGTGCCAGCAGTTTCACAGGGGTGACCTACGAGCAGTACTTC. Translating gives CASSFTGVTYEQYF.

This clonotype was picked up many times. V usage is TRBV25-1 and J usage is TRBJ1-5, with 7 bases aligning to TRBD1. The CDR3 has 16 amino acids. Germline V gene data show CDR1 as MGHDK and CDR2 as SYGVNS. V dropped 4 bases and J dropped 3; count of bases not matched to a gene: 9. The CDR3 nucleotides read TGTGCCAGCAGTGTCCCGGGACAGACTTCCAATCAGCCCCAGCATTTT. Residues: CASSVPGQTSNQPQHF.

This clonotype was detected many times. This sequence joins TRBV6-5 and TRBJ2-7, with unresolved D. The germline V and J ends were trimmed by 0 bases and 3 bases, with 6 bases remaining between them. The V gene's germline CDR1 is MNHEY and CDR2 SVGAGI. This CDR3 is built from 13 residues. DNA for the CDR3: TGTGCCAGCAGTTACTCGGACGGCTACGAGCAGTACTTC. This gives the protein CASSYSDGYEQYF.

This clonotype was detected only a few times. This chain joins TRBV18 and TRBJ2-5; D is perhaps TRBD1 (6 bases). The germline V and J ends were trimmed by 3 bases and 0 bases, with 11 bases remaining between them. CDR3 length equals 15 residues. The V gene's germline CDR1 is KGHSH and CDR2 LQKENI. The CDR3 region is CASSPEGQYQETQYF. As DNA, the CDR3 is TGTGCCAGCTCACCCGAAGGACAGTACCAAGAGACCCAGTACTTC.

This clonotype was counted a few times. This chain joins TRBV2 and TRBJ2-4, with D possibly being TRBD1 (8 bases). Germline V gene data show CDR1 as SNHLY and CDR2 as FYNNEI. Trimming stripped 4 bases from V and 7 bases from J, with 14 bases between. The CDR3 sequence is 14 residues long. The CDR3, as DNA: TGTGCCAGCAGTGCTACAGGGGGGGCGAACATTCAGTACTTC. Protein sequence: CASSATGGANIQYF.

This clonotype has a count of ten or more. The chain recombines TRBV2 with TRBJ1-3; no reliable D call. This CDR3 spans 13 amino acids. The V gene lost 7 bases and the J gene lost 3 bases, with 10 bases spanning the gap. Germline V lookup: CDR1 SNHLY, CDR2 FYNNEI. The CDR3 reads CASTTAFGNTIYF. The DNA for the CDR3 is TGTGCCAGCACCACAGCGTTTGGAAACACCATATATTTT. Full variable domain (remainder filled in from reference TRBV2 and TRBJ1-3): EPEVTQTPSHQVTQMGQEVILRCVPISNHLYFYWYRQILGQKVEFLVSFYNNEISEKSEIFDDQFSVERPDGSNFTLKIRSTKLEDSAMYFCASTTAFGNTIYFGEGSWLTVV.

This clonotype was picked up many times. The chain couples TRBV2 to TRBJ2-2, with D tentatively TRBD1 (6 bases). Trimming pared 5 bases from V and 5 bases from J, leaving 18 bases between. Per germline, CDR1 SNHLY and CDR2 FYNNEI. The CDR3 covers 16 residues. The CDR3, as DNA: TGTGCCAGCAGTTGGACAGACCCCCTCGCGACCGGGGAGCTGTTTTTT. As protein: CASSWTDPLATGELFF. Together with reference TRBV2 and TRBJ2-2, the CDR3 gives the full variable domain: EPEVTQTPSHQVTQMGQEVILRCVPISNHLYFYWYRQILGQKVEFLVSFYNNEISEKSEIFDDQFSVERPDGSNFTLKIRSTKLEDSAMYFCASSWTDPLATGELFFGEGSRLTVL.

There are many counts of this clonotype. CDR3 region: CASTEDRFLSSTDTQYF. The CDR3 DNA follows: TGTGCCAGCACGGAGGACAGATTCTTATCTAGCACAGATACGCAGTATTTT. J is TRBJ2-3 and V is TRBV7-2; maybe TRBD1 (6 bases). The germline V gene has CDR1 SGHTA and CDR2 FQGNSA. V lost 7 bases and J lost 0, with 20 bases in between. This CDR3 has 17 residues.